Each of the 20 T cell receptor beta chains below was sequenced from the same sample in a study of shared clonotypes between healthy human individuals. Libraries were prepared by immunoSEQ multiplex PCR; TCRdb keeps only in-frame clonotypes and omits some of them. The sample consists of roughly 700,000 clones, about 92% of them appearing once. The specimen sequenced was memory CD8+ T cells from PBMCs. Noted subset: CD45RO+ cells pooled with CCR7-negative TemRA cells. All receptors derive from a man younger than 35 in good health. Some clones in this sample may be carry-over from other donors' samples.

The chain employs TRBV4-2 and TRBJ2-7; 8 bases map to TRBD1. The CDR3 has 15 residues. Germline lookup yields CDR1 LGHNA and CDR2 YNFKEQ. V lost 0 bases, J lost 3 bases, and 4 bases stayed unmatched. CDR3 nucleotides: TGTGCCAGCAGCCAAGAACGGGACAGGCGCTACGAGCAGTACTTC. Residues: CASSQERDRRYEQYF.

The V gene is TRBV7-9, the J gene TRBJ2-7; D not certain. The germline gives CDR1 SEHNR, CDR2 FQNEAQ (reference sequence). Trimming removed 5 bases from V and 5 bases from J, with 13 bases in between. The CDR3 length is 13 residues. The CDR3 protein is CASSQPKDHEQYF. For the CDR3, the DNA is TGTGCCAGCAGCCAACCTAAGGATCACGAGCAGTACTTC.

The CDR3 coding sequence is TGTGCCAGCAGCCCAAATCAGCCCCAGCATTTT. Its protein is CASSPNQPQHF. The chain joins TRBV5-8 to TRBJ1-5; D ambiguous. The CDR3 has 11 residues. Germline V gene data show CDR1 as SGHTS and CDR2 as YDEGEE. V lost 4 bases to trimming and J lost 4 bases, with 3 bases between them.

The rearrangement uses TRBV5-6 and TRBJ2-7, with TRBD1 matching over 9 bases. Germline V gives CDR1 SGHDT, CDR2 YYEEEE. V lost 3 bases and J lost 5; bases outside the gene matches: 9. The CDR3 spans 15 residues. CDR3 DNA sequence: TGTGCCAGCAGCTCCATGGGGACAGGGTCCCACGAGCAGTACTTC. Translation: CASSSMGTGSHEQYF.

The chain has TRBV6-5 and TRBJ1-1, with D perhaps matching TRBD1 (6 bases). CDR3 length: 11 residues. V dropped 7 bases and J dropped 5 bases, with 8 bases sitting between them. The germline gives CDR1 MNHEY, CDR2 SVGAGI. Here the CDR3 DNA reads TGTGCCAGCAAGCAGGGGACTGAAGCTTTCTTT. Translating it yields CASKQGTEAFF.

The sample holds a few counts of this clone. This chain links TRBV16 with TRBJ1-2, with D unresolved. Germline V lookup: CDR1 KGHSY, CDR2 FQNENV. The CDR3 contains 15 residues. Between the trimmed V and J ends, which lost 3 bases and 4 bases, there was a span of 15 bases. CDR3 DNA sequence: TGTGCCAGCAGCCAGCACGACGACGGAGCCTATGGCTACACCTTC. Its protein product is CASSQHDDGAYGYTF.

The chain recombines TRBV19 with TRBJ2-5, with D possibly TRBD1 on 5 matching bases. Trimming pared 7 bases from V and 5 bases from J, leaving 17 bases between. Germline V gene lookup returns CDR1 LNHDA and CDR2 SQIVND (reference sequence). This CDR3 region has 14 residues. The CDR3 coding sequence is TGTGCCAGTACCCAATCCCAGGGATGGGAGACCCAGTACTTC. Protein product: CASTQSQGWETQYF.

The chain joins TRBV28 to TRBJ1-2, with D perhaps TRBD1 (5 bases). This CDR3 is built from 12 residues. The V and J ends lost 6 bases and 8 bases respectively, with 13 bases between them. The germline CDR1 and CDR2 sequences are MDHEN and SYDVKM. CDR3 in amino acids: CASRTPGPGYTF. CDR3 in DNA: TGTGCCAGCAGGACACCGGGACCCGGCTACACCTTC.

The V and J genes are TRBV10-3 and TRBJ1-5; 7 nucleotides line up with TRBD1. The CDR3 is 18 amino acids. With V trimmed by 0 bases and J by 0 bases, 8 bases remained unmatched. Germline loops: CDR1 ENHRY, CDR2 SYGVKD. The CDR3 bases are TGTGCCATCAGTGAGTCGGCGGCAGGGGGGTATAGCAATCAGCCCCAGCATTTT. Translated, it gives CAISESAAGGYSNQPQHF.

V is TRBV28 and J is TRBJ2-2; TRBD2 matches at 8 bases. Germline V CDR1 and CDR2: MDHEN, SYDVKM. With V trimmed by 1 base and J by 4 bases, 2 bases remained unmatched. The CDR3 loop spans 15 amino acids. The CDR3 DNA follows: TGTGCCAGCAGTTTATCAGCGGGAGTCACCGGGGAGCTGTTTTTT. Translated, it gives CASSLSAGVTGELFF.

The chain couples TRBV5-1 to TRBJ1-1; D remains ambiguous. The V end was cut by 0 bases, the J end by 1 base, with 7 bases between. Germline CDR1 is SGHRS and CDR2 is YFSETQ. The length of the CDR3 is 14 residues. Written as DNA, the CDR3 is TGCGCCAGCAGCTTGGGATGGGGGAACACTGAAGCTTTCTTT. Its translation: CASSLGWGNTEAFF.

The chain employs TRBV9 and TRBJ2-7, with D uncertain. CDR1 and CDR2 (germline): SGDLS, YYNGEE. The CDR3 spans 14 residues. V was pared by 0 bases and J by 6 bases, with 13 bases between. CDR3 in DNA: TGTGCCAGCAGCGTAGGGTCATCGAGACGCGAGCAGTACTTC. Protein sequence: CASSVGSSRREQYF.

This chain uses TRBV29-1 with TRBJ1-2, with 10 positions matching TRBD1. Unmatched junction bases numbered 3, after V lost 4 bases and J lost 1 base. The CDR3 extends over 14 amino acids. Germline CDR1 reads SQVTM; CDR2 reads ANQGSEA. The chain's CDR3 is CSVAGTGDNYGYTF. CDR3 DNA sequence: TGCAGCGTTGCCGGGACAGGGGATAACTATGGCTACACCTTC. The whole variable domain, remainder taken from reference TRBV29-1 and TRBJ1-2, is SAVISQKPSRDICQRGTSLTIQCQVDSQVTMMFWYRQQPGQSLTLIATANQGSEATYESGFVIDKFPISRPNLTFSTLTVSNMSPEDSSIYLCSVAGTGDNYGYTFGSGTRLTVV.

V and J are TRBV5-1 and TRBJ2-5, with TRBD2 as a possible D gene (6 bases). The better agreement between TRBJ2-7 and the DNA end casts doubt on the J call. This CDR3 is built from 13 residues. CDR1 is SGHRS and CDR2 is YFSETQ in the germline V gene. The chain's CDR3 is CASSHGSSYEQYF. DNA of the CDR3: TGCGCCAGCAGCCACGGGAGCTCCTACGAGCAGTACTTC.

The CDR3 bases are TGTGCCAGCAGCCCCCCGGCAGACACTGAAGCTTTCTTT. Protein: CASSPPADTEAFF. The rearrangement links TRBV7-8 to TRBJ1-1; D is undetermined. The length of the CDR3 is 13 residues. The germline V and J ends were trimmed by 5 bases and 3 bases, with 10 bases remaining between them. The germline V gene encodes CDR1 SGHVS and CDR2 FQNEAQ.

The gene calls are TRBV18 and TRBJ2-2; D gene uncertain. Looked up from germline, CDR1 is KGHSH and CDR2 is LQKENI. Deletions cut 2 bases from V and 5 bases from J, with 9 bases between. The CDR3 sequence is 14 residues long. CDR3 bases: TGTGCCAGCTCACCAGTCCAAGTTACCGGGGAGCTGTTTTTT. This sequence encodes CASSPVQVTGELFF.

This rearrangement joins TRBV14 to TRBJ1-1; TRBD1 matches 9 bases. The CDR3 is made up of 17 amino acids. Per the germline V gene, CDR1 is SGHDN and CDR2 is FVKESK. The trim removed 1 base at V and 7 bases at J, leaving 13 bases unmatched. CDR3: CASSQVRNRGHVSEAFF. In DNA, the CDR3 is TGTGCCAGCAGCCAAGTTAGGAACAGGGGGCACGTTAGTGAAGCTTTCTTT. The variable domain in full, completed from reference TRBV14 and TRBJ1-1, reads EAGVTQFPSHSVIEKGQTVTLRCDPISGHDNLYWYRRVMGKEIKFLLHFVKESKQDESGMPNNRFLAERTGGTYSTLKVQPAELEDSGVYFCASSQVRNRGHVSEAFFGQGTRLTVV.

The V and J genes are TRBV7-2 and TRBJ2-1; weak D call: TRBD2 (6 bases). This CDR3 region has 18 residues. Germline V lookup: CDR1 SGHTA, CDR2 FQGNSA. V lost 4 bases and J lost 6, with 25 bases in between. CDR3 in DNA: TGTGCCAGCAGCTCTATAACCTCGAGGGGAGGACGGTTCAATGAGCAGTTCTTC. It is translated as CASSSITSRGGRFNEQFF.

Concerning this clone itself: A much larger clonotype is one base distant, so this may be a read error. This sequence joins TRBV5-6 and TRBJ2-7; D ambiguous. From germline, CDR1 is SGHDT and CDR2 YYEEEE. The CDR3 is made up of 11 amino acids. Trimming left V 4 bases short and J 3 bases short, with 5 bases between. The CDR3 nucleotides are TGTGCCAGCAGCGTGGACTACGAGCAGTACTTC. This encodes CASSVDYEQYF. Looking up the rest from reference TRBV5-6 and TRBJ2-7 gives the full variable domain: DAGVTQSPTHLIKTRGQQVTLRCSPKSGHDTVSWYQQALGQGPQFIFQYYEEEERQRGNFPDRFSGHQFPNYSSELNVNALLLGDSALYLCASSVDYEQYFGPGTRLTVT.

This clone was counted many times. This CDR3 is CASSPYSLSSYNEQFF. The DNA of the CDR3 is TGTGCCAGCAGCCCATACAGCCTGAGCTCCTACAATGAGCAGTTCTTC. V usage is TRBV9 and J usage is TRBJ2-1; D gene uncertain. V dropped 4 bases and J dropped 0 bases, with 14 bases sitting between them. This CDR3 contains 16 residues. Germline CDR1 and CDR2: SGDLS and YYNGEE.